This TCR beta chain appears in the sequencing data of a study of blood T cell repertoires in COVID-19. On the study more broadly: Acute-phase and convalescent COVID-19 samples originated in the United States, Italy and Spain.

Method: immunoSEQ multiplex PCR; TCRdb's copy keeps in-frame clones and lacks some. The sample has 120,000 to 150,000 clones; around 87% are singletons. Each participant's cohort was designated according to participant-reported clinical history. Trimming cost V 4 bases and J 0 bases, with 4 bases left between them. Germline V gene sequence: CDR1 SNHLY, CDR2 FYNNEI. The CDR3 is made up of 13 amino acids. The sequence came from a woman under 40 with acute COVID-19. Sequencing used PBMCs or T cells enriched from blood (not recorded which). The chain carries TRBV2 and TRBJ1-5; D is ambiguous. CDR3 sequence: CASSAYSNQPQHF. The DNA for the CDR3 is TGTGCCAGCAGTGCTTATAGCAATCAGCCCCAGCATTTT.